A selection of T cell receptor beta chains follows, all from one sample in a study of T cells after posttransplantation cyclophosphamide. Measured with immunoSEQ multiplex PCR; TCRdb has only the in-frame clones, and not every one. The sample carries roughly 21,000 clones, 80% to 90% recorded once. Sequencing was performed on PBMCs, taken roughly 49 weeks after allogeneic stem cell transplant with calcineurin inhibitor and methotrexate. These receptors were taken from a female patient in her thirties or forties who received an allogeneic stem cell transplant from an unrelated donor, was CMV-positive, and had acute and chronic GVHD. The T cells may come from the graft donor. The CDR3 runs from the conserved cysteine through the conserved F or W. D genes are given only for firm matches. Clone size appears in some rows only: once, few, many, or a class for an expanded clone.

TRBV30,TRBJ2-1,.,TRBD1,TGTGCCTGGAGTACAGGGGGCAGTTCGCAGTTCTTC,CAWSTGGSSQFF
TRBV10-3,TRBJ2-1,.,TRBD2,TGTGCCATCAGTGATCCCCTAGCGGGAGCGAACAATGAGCAGTTCTTC,CAISDPLAGANNEQFF
TRBV4-1,TRBJ1-5,.,.,TGCGCCAGCAGCCAAGATCAGGGGTCGCAACCCCAGCATTTT,CASSQDQGSQPQHF
TRBV5-1,TRBJ2-1,.,.,TGCGCCAGCAGCTTGGGGCAGGGTCGCTACAATGAGCAGTTCTTC,CASSLGQGRYNEQFF
TRBV11-3,TRBJ2-2,.,.,TGTGCCAGCAAGAGGAACACCGGGGAGCTGTTTTTT,CASKRNTGELFF
TRBV19,TRBJ2-2,.,TRBD2,TGTGCCAGTAGAGGGACTAGCGTGGGCACCGGGGAGCTGTTTTTT,CASRGTSVGTGELFF
TRBV18,TRBJ1-4,.,TRBD1,TGTGCCAGCTCACCGGGACAGGGGCAGAGAACTAATGAAAAACTGTTTTTT,CASSPGQGQRTNEKLFF
TRBV5-6,TRBJ1-1,.,TRBD1,TGTGCCAGCAGCAGCGGACAGGGAGTACTCACTGAAGCTTTCTTT,CASSSGQGVLTEAFF
TRBV5-5,TRBJ1-5,.,.,TGTGCCAGCAGCTTGTCCTCAGGCAATCAGCCCCAGCATTTT,CASSLSSGNQPQHF
TRBV30,TRBJ2-7,once,.,TGTGCCTGGAGTAGGGGACATGAGCAGTACTTC,CAWSRGHEQYF
TRBV5-1,TRBJ1-1,.,TRBD1,TGCGCCAGCAGCCCGACGGGACAGCTTAGGGGAGGTGAAGCTTTCTTT,CASSPTGQLRGGEAFF
TRBV27,TRBJ1-5,.,.,TGTGCCAGCAGTTTAATCCTGAATCAGCCCCAGCATTTT,CASSLILNQPQHF
TRBV4-3,TRBJ1-4,.,.,TGCGCCAGCAGCCAGCAGGACAGCCTGAATGAAAAACTGTTTTTT,CASSQQDSLNEKLFF
TRBV7-9,TRBJ1-1,.,.,TGTGCCAGCAGCCTAATCCGGACAGCTAACACTGAAGCTTTCTTT,CASSLIRTANTEAFF
TRBV11-2,TRBJ2-2,.,.,TGTGCCAGCAGCTTAAGCCTAGGCGGGGAGCTGTTTTTT,CASSLSLGGELFF
TRBV7-2,TRBJ2-1,.,TRBD2,TGTGCCAGCACCTTAGCGGGAGGGTCCTACAATGAGCAGTTCTTC,CASTLAGGSYNEQFF
TRBV30,TRBJ1-2,.,TRBD1,TGTGCCTGGACCGCGACAGGGACTAACTATGGCTACACCTTC,CAWTATGTNYGYTF
TRBV5-4,TRBJ2-5,.,TRBD2,TGTGCCAGCAGTACCGTGGGACTAGCGGGTAAAGAGACCCAGTACTTC,CASSTVGLAGKETQYF
TRBV29-1,TRBJ1-2,.,TRBD1,TGCAGCGCCTCGACAGGGGCAACCTATGGCTACACCTTC,CSASTGATYGYTF
TRBV11-3,TRBJ2-1,.,.,TGTGCCAGCAGCTTGTGGGGACTCCAGAGCTCCTACAATGAGCAGTTCTTC,CASSLWGLQSSYNEQFF
TRBV5-1,TRBJ2-3,.,TRBD2,TGCGCCAGCAGCTTGACGCTAGCGGGGGCAGATACGCAGTATTTT,CASSLTLAGADTQYF
TRBV5-1,TRBJ1-1,.,TRBD1,TGCGCCAGCGCCCCCGGGACAGGAAACACTGAAGCTTTCTTT,CASAPGTGNTEAFF
TRBV19,TRBJ1-2,.,TRBD1,TGTGCCAGTAGACAGGGGCCTAACTATGGCTACACCTTC,CASRQGPNYGYTF
TRBV7-9,TRBJ2-2,.,TRBD2,TGTGCCAGCAGCAAATACGGGACTAGCGGGCTAATTACCGGGGAGCTGTTTTTT,CASSKYGTSGLITGELFF
TRBV20-1,TRBJ1-2,.,TRBD1,TGCAGTGCACCTCGGACAGGGGGCTACACCTTC,CSAPRTGGYTF
TRBV30,TRBJ2-5,.,TRBD2,TGTGCCTGGAGCCCCGGGACTAGCGGGACCCAGTACTTC,CAWSPGTSGTQYF
TRBV19,TRBJ2-2,.,.,TGTGCCAGTAGTTTTAGTTTCCCACCACTAAACACCGGGGAGCTGTTTTTT,CASSFSFPPLNTGELFF
TRBV18,TRBJ2-7,.,TRBD1,TGTGCCAGCTCGCGGACCGGGACAGGGGACTACGAGCAGTACTTC,CASSRTGTGDYEQYF